The next 14 T cell receptor beta chains were all read from a single sample in a study of a mutant IDH1 vaccine in newly diagnosed glioma. Sequencing was performed with immunoSEQ multiplex PCR; in TCRdb, only in-frame clones are kept and a portion is missing. The sample contains roughly 32,000 clones, approximately 89% of which appear only once. The time point here: week 47, end of study. Every vaccine dose comprised 300 ug of mutant IDH1 20-mer peptide plus topical imiquimod. The antigens these receptors bind are not known. The material sequenced was PBMCs, taken from a glioma patient whose treatment included an IDH1 peptide vaccine. All receptors derive from a man in his forties or fifties with glioma.

The chain links TRBV19 to TRBJ2-2; 8 bases line up with TRBD2. CDR3 length equals 17 residues. CDR1 and CDR2 from the germline V gene are LNHDA and SQIVND (reference sequence). V gave up 3 bases and J gave up 0 bases; unmatched junction bases: 6. The chain's CDR3 is CASSIRTSGSNTGELFF. CDR3 nucleotides: TGTGCCAGTAGTATTAGAACTAGCGGATCGAACACCGGGGAGCTGTTTTTT. Using reference TRBV19 and TRBJ2-2 for the parts outside the CDR3, the full variable domain is DGGITQSPKYLFRKEGQNVTLSCEQNLNHDAMYWYRQDPGQGLRLIYYSQIVNDFQKGDIAEGYSVSREKKESFPLTVTSAQKNPTAFYLCASSIRTSGSNTGELFFGEGSRLTVL.

The chain is built from TRBV19 and TRBJ2-5, with 7 bases that match TRBD1. The J call may be in error: the DNA end matches TRBJ2-7 better. The CDR3 is 15 amino acids. Per germline, CDR1 LNHDA and CDR2 SQIVND (reference sequence). This CDR3 is CASSILSRGIHEQYF. Written as DNA, the CDR3 is TGTGCCAGTAGTATTTTAAGCAGGGGGATCCACGAGCAGTACTTC.

This chain connects TRBV15 to TRBJ2-1; D is possibly TRBD2 (5 bases). The CDR3 has 14 residues. V was cut by 2 bases and J by 2 bases, with 7 bases left in between. Germline V gene sequence: CDR1 LNHNV, CDR2 YYDKDF (reference sequence). DNA for the CDR3: TGTGCCACCAGCAGAAGGGAGACCTACAATGAGCAGTTCTTC. This gives the protein CATSRRETYNEQFF.

The gene calls are TRBV5-6 and TRBJ2-1; D perhaps matches TRBD1 (5 bases). The CDR3 contains 15 residues. Trimming pared 3 bases from V and 12 bases from J, leaving 22 bases between. Germline values: CDR1 SGHDT, CDR2 YYEEEE. The CDR3 reads CASSWRRGSQHPQFF. Written as DNA, the CDR3 is TGTGCCAGCAGCTGGAGAAGGGGATCCCAGCACCCGCAGTTCTTC. The full variable domain, with the rest looked up from reference TRBV5-6 and TRBJ2-1, is DAGVTQSPTHLIKTRGQQVTLRCSPKSGHDTVSWYQQALGQGPQFIFQYYEEEERQRGNFPDRFSGHQFPNYSSELNVNALLLGDSALYLCASSWRRGSQHPQFFGPGTRLTVL.

The genes are TRBV5-1 and TRBJ2-3; 7 bases are shared with TRBD1. The CDR3 has 15 amino acids. CDR1 is SGHRS and CDR2 is YFSETQ in the germline V gene. The ends lost 0 bases at V and 1 base at J; junction bases unmatched: 2. The CDR3 is CASSLVGQGTDTQYF. The CDR3 nucleotides are TGCGCCAGCAGCTTGGTAGGACAGGGCACAGATACGCAGTATTTT.

The chain uses TRBV6-6 and TRBJ2-7; no firm D call. V was clipped by 6 bases and J by 0 bases, with 12 bases between them. CDR1 and CDR2 (germline): MNHNY, SVGAGI (reference sequence). This CDR3 contains 14 residues. CDR3 sequence (DNA): TGTGCCAGCAGGGACGGACGGTTCTCCTACGAGCAGTACTTC. Translating it yields CASRDGRFSYEQYF.

The chain joins TRBV11-2 to TRBJ2-2, with D perhaps TRBD2 (6 bases). Germline CDR1 SGHAT, CDR2 FQNNGV. V dropped 5 bases and J dropped 5 bases, with 9 bases sitting between them. There are 13 residues in the CDR3. CDR3 loop: CASSGTLTGELFF. The CDR3 nucleotides read TGTGCCAGCAGCGGGACTCTTACCGGGGAGCTGTTTTTT.

V and J are TRBV6-5 and TRBJ1-5, with a tentative D call TRBD1 (5 bases). V was cut by 6 bases and J by 4 bases, with 13 bases left in between. This CDR3 spans 14 amino acids. Per the germline V gene, CDR1 is MNHEY and CDR2 is SVGAGI. CDR3 sequence reads: CASSPVSGNQPQHF. CDR3 nucleotides: TGTGCCAGCAGCCCCGTCTCAGGGAATCAGCCCCAGCATTTT.

The chain joins TRBV7-9 to TRBJ1-1; TRBD1 agrees at 12 bases. The V gene's germline CDR1 is SEHNR and CDR2 FQNEAQ (reference sequence). The CDR3 runs to 16 residues. J gave up 7 bases and V 5 bases, and 11 bases lay outside the gene matches. The CDR3 sequence is CASSPRDRGPEGEAFF. CDR3 nucleotide sequence: TGTGCCAGCAGCCCCCGGGACAGGGGGCCCGAAGGTGAAGCTTTCTTT.

The chain carries TRBV7-2 and TRBJ2-7; 8 nucleotides align to TRBD2. V was clipped by 2 bases and J by 5 bases; unmatched bases: 11. Germline V gives CDR1 SGHTA, CDR2 FQGNSA. The CDR3 length is 16 residues. The CDR3 DNA is TGTGCCAGCAGCTTACGAAGCGGGAGAGATATCCACGAGCAGTACTTC. This translates into CASSLRSGRDIHEQYF.

CDR3 DNA sequence: TGTGCCAGCAAACCTCGTACAGGGGTGAATAACTATGGCTACACCTTC. Its protein product is CASKPRTGVNNYGYTF. The chain recombines TRBV27 with TRBJ1-2; 7 bases are a match to TRBD1. Germline V gene data show CDR1 as MNHEY and CDR2 as SMNVEV (reference sequence). The junction had 12 bases not matched to a gene; V was cut back by 7 bases and J by 1 base. The CDR3 length is 16 residues.

This sequence joins TRBV7-9 and TRBJ2-3; possibly TRBD1 or TRBD2 for D (6 bases each). Germline V gene data show CDR1 as SEHNR and CDR2 as FQNEAQ (reference sequence). The CDR3 is 15 amino acids. The V and J ends lost 6 bases and 4 bases respectively, with 17 bases between them. CDR3 coding DNA: TGTGCCAGCAGGTCCGCGGGACATATCGCAGATACGCAGTATTTT. This encodes CASRSAGHIADTQYF.

The chain carries TRBV5-1 and TRBJ2-7; tentative D call: TRBD1 (6 bases). Per germline, CDR1 SGHRS and CDR2 YFSETQ. The CDR3 covers 14 residues. V lost 0 bases, J lost 3 bases, and 10 bases lay in between. CDR3 region: CASSLEQGFYEQYF. DNA for the CDR3: TGCGCCAGCAGCTTGGAACAGGGCTTCTACGAGCAGTACTTC. The complete variable domain, with remaining parts taken from reference TRBV5-1 and TRBJ2-7, reads KAGVTQTPRYLIKTRGQQVTLSCSPISGHRSVSWYQQTPGQGLQFLFEYFSETQRNKGNFPGRFSGRQFSNSRSEMNVSTLELGDSALYLCASSLEQGFYEQYFGPGTRLTVT.

The V gene is TRBV2, the J gene TRBJ2-6; 7 bases fit TRBD2. In germline, CDR1 is SNHLY, CDR2 FYNNEI. This CDR3 has 15 amino acids. The V and J ends lost 4 bases and 9 bases, in that order; junction bases with no gene match: 9. CDR3 in DNA: TGTGCCAGCAGTGGCCGTGGGGGGGAACTCAACGTCCTGACTTTC. Its translation: CASSGRGGELNVLTF.